This TCR beta chain was profiled in a study of shared clonotypes between healthy human individuals. A remark on this clone: Its target is unknown. Other DNA sequences in this specimen translate into the identical CDR3.

A deep-level run was used for the assay. Replicate PCRs run on sorted subsets employed 200 ng DNA, approximately 30,000 T cell genomes. The method was immunoSEQ multiplex PCR; TCRdb's version includes in-frame clones alone and lacks a portion of them. The sample has fewer than 3 million clones, approximately 90% seen once. CDR1 is MNHEY, CDR2 SVGAGI, per germline. V was trimmed by 5 bases and J by 1 base, leaving 8 bases between them. This CDR3 has 14 residues. The study, taken as a whole, reports: Rarefaction curves obtained for sorted subsets showed sequencing incomplete despite large depth. A generally larger estimated richness was seen in naive subsets than in memory subsets.

The receptor was isolated from a man aged 18 to 29 in good health. Some clones in this sample may be carry-over from other donors' samples. Sequencing used naive CD4+ T cells from PBMCs. Indicated subset: CD45RA+ positively selected. The V and J genes are TRBV6-5 and TRBJ2-2; no definite D call. CDR3: CASSPRRNTGELFF. DNA for the CDR3: TGTGCCAGCAGTCCCCGGAGGAACACCGGGGAGCTGTTTTTT.